Following are 9 T cell receptor beta chains from one sample sequenced in a study of OX40 agonist ivuxolimab in advanced cancers. The protocol was immunoSEQ multiplex PCR, while the TCRdb copy is restricted to in-frame clones and leaves out a portion. This table holds about 35,000 clones, about 70% found once. Sample: CD4+ or CD8+ T cells sorted from blood, taken in a trial of the OX40 agonist ivuxolimab. Receptor source: an adult with an advanced solid tumor such as melanoma, head and neck, liver or kidney cancer.

This chain links TRBV5-1 with TRBJ1-1; D perhaps matches TRBD1 (6 bases). Germline CDR1 SGHRS, CDR2 YFSETQ. V was pared by 0 bases and J by 4 bases, with 10 bases between. The CDR3 spans 14 residues. The chain's CDR3 is CASSLGGGLTEAFF. As DNA, the CDR3 is TGCGCCAGCAGCTTGGGTGGGGGCCTCACTGAAGCTTTCTTT.

The table lists this clone with a few counts. This chain connects TRBV19 to TRBJ1-6, with TRBD1 as a possible D gene (5 bases). The CDR3 is 13 amino acids. The germline gives CDR1 LNHDA, CDR2 SQIVND (reference sequence). The ends were cut back, 10 bases at V and 11 bases at J, with 18 bases in the middle. CDR3 protein: CATKGQIGAPLHF. CDR3 bases: TGTGCCACCAAAGGACAAATAGGGGCACCCCTCCACTTT.

The chain couples TRBV10-3 to TRBJ2-1; D not certain. Germline CDR1 and CDR2: ENHRY and SYGVKD. V dropped 2 bases and J dropped 8 bases, with 16 bases sitting between them. The CDR3 contains 15 residues. The CDR3 coding sequence is TGTGCCATCAGTGAGGAGATCAGGCTTACCGATGAGCAGTTCTTC. Translating gives CAISEEIRLTDEQFF.

The rearrangement links TRBV5-1 to TRBJ2-3, with D maybe TRBD1 (5 bases). The V and J ends lost 4 bases and 2 bases respectively, with 11 bases between them. Germline lookup yields CDR1 SGHRS and CDR2 YFSETQ. The CDR3 runs 14 residues. The CDR3 DNA follows: TGCGCCAGCAGCACCGGACACGACACAGATACGCAGTATTTT. It translates to CASSTGHDTDTQYF.

This chain connects TRBV6-6 to TRBJ1-1, with TRBD1 as a possible D gene (5 bases). CDR3 length equals 15 residues. Germline V gene sequence: CDR1 MNHNY, CDR2 SVGAGI (reference sequence). Between the trimmed V and J ends, which lost 1 base and 1 base, there was a span of 10 bases. Here the CDR3 DNA reads TGTGCCAGCAGTTACTTAGCGGGGGGGAACACTGAAGCTTTCTTT. Translated: CASSYLAGGNTEAFF.

The sample holds a few counts of this clone. The rearrangement links TRBV7-9 to TRBJ1-1, with 10 bases that match TRBD1. Trimming cost V 5 bases and J 5 bases; bases outside gene matches: 2. Germline V gives CDR1 SEHNR, CDR2 FQNEAQ (reference sequence). This CDR3 comprises 13 residues. The DNA for the CDR3 is TGTGCCAGCAGCGAGGGACAGGGGACTGAAGCTTTCTTT. This translates into CASSEGQGTEAFF.

The CDR3 reads CASSLRHEQYF. The CDR3 region has the DNA TGTGCCAGCTCACTAAGGCACGAGCAGTACTTC. The rearrangement joins TRBV2 to TRBJ2-7; D is unclear. Germline V gene data show CDR1 as SNHLY and CDR2 as FYNNEI. V lost 8 bases, J lost 5 bases, and 10 bases lay in between. This CDR3 is 11 amino acids long.

This sequence joins TRBV2 and TRBJ1-4, with D possibly being TRBD1 (5 bases). This CDR3 has 13 residues. V was shortened by 3 bases and J by 10 bases, with 12 bases between the two germline ends. Germline V gene data show CDR1 as SNHLY and CDR2 as FYNNEI. Written as DNA, the CDR3 is TGTGCCAGCAGTGAGGGGACTGTAGGAAAACTGTTTTTT. Translated, it gives CASSEGTVGKLFF.

The V gene is TRBV29-1, the J gene TRBJ1-1; the D gene is possibly TRBD1 (5 bases). Germline CDR1 and CDR2: SQVTM and ANQGSEA. The CDR3 runs to 11 residues. Trimming removed 6 bases from V and 11 bases from J, with 16 bases in between. The CDR3 coding sequence is TGCAGCGTCGACAGCGGCTGGGTGGCTTTCTTT. It translates to CSVDSGWVAFF.